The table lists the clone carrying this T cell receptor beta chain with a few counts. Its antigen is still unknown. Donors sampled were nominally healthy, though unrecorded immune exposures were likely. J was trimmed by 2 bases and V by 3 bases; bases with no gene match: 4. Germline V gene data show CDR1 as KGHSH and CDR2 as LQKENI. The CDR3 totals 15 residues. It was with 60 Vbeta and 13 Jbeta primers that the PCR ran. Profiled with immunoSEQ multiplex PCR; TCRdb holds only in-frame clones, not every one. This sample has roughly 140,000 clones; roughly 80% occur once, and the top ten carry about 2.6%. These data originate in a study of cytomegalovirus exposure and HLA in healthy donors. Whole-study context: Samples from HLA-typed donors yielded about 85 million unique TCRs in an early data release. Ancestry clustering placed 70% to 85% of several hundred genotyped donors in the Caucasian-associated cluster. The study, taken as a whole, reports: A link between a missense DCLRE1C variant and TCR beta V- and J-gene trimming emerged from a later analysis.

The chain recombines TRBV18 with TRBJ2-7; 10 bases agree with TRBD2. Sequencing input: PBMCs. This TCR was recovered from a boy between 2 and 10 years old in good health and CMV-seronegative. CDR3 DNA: TGTGCCAGCTCACCTAGCACTAGCGGGACCTACGAGCAGTACTTC. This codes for CASSPSTSGTYEQYF. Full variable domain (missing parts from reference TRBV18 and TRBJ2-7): NAGVMQNPRHLVRRRGQEARLRCSPMKGHSHVYWYRQLPEEGLKFMVYLQKENIIDESGMPKERFSAEFPKEGPSILRIQQVVRGDSAAYFCASSPSTSGTYEQYFGPGTRLTVT.